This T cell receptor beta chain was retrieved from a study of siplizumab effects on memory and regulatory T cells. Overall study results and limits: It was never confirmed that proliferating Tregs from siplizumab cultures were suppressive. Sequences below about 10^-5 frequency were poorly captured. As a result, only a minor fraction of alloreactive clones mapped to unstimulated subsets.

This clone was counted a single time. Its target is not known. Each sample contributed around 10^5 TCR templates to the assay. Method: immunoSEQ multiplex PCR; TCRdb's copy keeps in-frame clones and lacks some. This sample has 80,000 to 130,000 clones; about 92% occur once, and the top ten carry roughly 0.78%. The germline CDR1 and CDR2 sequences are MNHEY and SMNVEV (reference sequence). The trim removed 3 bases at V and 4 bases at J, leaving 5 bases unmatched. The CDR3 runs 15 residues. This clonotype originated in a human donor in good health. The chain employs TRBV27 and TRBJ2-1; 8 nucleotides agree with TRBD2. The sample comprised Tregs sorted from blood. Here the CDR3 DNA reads TGTGCCAGCAGTTTTTCATCGGGAGGGTACAATGAGCAGTTCTTC. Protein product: CASSFSSGGYNEQFF.